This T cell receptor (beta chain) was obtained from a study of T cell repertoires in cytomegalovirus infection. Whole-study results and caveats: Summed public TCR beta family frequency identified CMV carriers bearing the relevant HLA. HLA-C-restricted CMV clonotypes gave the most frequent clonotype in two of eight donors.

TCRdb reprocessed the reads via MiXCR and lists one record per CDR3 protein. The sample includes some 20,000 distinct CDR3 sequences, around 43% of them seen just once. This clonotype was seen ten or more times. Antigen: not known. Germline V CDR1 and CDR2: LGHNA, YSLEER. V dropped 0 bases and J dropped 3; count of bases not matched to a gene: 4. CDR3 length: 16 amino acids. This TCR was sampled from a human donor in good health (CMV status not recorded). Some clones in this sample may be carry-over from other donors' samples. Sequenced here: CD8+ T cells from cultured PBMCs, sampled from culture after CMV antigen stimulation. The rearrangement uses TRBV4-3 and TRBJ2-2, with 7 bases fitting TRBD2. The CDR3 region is CASSQDQAGYTGELFF. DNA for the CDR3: TGCGCCAGCAGCCAAGATCAAGCGGGGTACACCGGGGAGCTGTTTTTT.